Listed below are T cell receptor beta chains from one sample, sequenced in a study of tumor-infiltrating lymphocytes in primary liver carcinoma. TCRdb independently ran MiXCR on the multiplex PCR reads; one entry per CDR3 protein. The table shows over 40,000 distinct CDR3 sequences, with around 77% occurring only once. Material: liver tumor tissue from sampling region 5. The source of these receptors is a man aged 40-49 years with primary liver carcinoma and hepatitis B virus infection. Each CDR3 is given with its conserved first and last residue.

CASSPARVRNEQYF	TRBV12-3/TRBV12-4	TRBJ2-7
CASTPNRAGYGYTF	TRBV28	TRBJ1-2
CVSTADGGTFF	TRBV6-1	TRBJ1-1
CASGFQWVPGISGSHEQFF	TRBV11-2	TRBJ2-1
CASSPLAGAASTDTQYF	TRBV6-4	TRBJ2-3
CASSSRTRGRVNEQFF	TRBV6-2/TRBV6-3	TRBJ2-1
CAGSLRDRGDTIYF	TRBV11-2	TRBJ1-3
CASSPKWRGGFYEQYF	TRBV4-3	TRBJ2-7
CANSQRAFTDTPYF	TRBV4-3	TRBJ2-3
CVSRLGGWGGHEQYF	TRBV11-3	TRBJ2-7
CASSLSGSSHEQYF	TRBV6-5	TRBJ2-7
CASSMGGDRGISLSRTNVLTF	TRBV11-2	TRBJ2-6
CATSRGGTPNNEQIF	TRBV15	TRBJ2-1
CASSPGHRARAKNIQYF	TRBV12-3/TRBV12-4	TRBJ2-4
CSVRPSIVKSYKQYF	TRBV29-1	TRBJ2-7
CPSSLILTEVFF	TRBV28	TRBJ1-1
CASSAVAGCVDNEHFF	TRBV14	TRBJ2-1
CSAALEDRINTEAFF	TRBV29-1	TRBJ1-1
CTSSYRVNTGELFF	TRBV7-8	TRBJ2-2
CAGSQDLMGRNEKLFF	TRBV4-3	TRBJ1-4
CANSRDRGQGRNSPLHF	TRBV4-1	TRBJ1-6
CGVNGGIGEKLSF	TRBV29-1	TRBJ1-4
CASTLQVLDEQYF	TRBV5-4	TRBJ2-7
CASSLVTSGRAVDTQYF	TRBV7-9	TRBJ2-3
CAGSSDPSSHEQFF	TRBV6-2/TRBV6-3	TRBJ2-1
CAISEGSSNTDTQYF	TRBV10-3	TRBJ2-3
CASSFGISGIDVLTF	TRBV6-1	TRBJ2-6
CSAEPQGNYGYTF	TRBV20-1	TRBJ1-2
CVSSLDDRPNEKLFF	TRBV5-1	TRBJ1-4
CASGLPKNRDKDTEAFF	TRBV12-5	TRBJ1-1
CACSLREGRTSGPSSYEQYF	TRBV11-2	TRBJ2-7
CAISGAGTSLEQFF	TRBV10-3	TRBJ2-1
CASSQSATGYGYSF	TRBV16	TRBJ1-2
CANSFWGTGELFF	TRBV11-1	TRBJ2-2
CPISLNRGSNQPQHF	TRBV12-3/TRBV12-4	TRBJ1-5
CASCIMMSGANVLTF	TRBV19	TRBJ2-6
CVSRGDKTYGYTF	TRBV6-5	TRBJ1-2
CAISYEVPYEQYF	TRBV6-2/TRBV6-3	TRBJ2-7
CANSEPLRGSQETQYF	TRBV6-1	TRBJ2-5
CGSIPPTVNQPQHF	TRBV28	TRBJ1-5
CSVEDVGQGETQCF	TRBV29-1	TRBJ2-5
CACGTRKTETFF	TRBV6-2/TRBV6-3	TRBJ1-1
CASTQYRGDTQYF	TRBV5-1	TRBJ2-3
CVSSVSFEQFF	TRBV7-8	TRBJ2-1
CAWSSTGTGVEQYF	TRBV30	TRBJ2-7
CASKPGLSAPVGYF	TRBV6-1	TRBJ2-7
CASSSGTAATHEQFF	TRBV19	TRBJ2-1